The 20 T cell receptor beta chains in this list originate from one sample, sequenced in a study of sequential checkpoint blockade in melanoma. Assay: immunoSEQ multiplex PCR; the TCRdb copy retains only in-frame clones and omits some. In the table there are 1,500 to 2,000 clones, around 20% of which are singletons. Described treatment: randomized to nivolumab then ipilimumab (arm A) or the reverse (arm B). Sequenced material: tumor tissue (inferred from file names), taken from a patient given nivolumab and ipilimumab in sequence. These TCRs come from a human donor with melanoma.

The sample holds one count of this clone. The rearrangement joins TRBV5-1 to TRBJ2-3; D is possibly TRBD2 (5 bases). From germline, CDR1 is SGHRS and CDR2 YFSETQ. CDR3 length: 14 amino acids. Trimming pared 2 bases from V and 0 bases from J, leaving 7 bases between. CDR3 in DNA: TGCGCCAGCAGCTTCAGCGGTAGCACAGATACGCAGTATTTT. Its protein product is CASSFSGSTDTQYF. The variable domain in full, with the rest retrieved from reference TRBV5-1 and TRBJ2-3, is KAGVTQTPRYLIKTRGQQVTLSCSPISGHRSVSWYQQTPGQGLQFLFEYFSETQRNKGNFPGRFSGRQFSNSRSEMNVSTLELGDSALYLCASSFSGSTDTQYFGPGTRLTVL.

The CDR3 region is CASSYSGTSSYEQYF. CDR3 coding DNA: TGTGCCAGCAGTTACTCAGGGACTAGCTCCTACGAGCAGTACTTC. J is TRBJ2-7 and V is TRBV6-8; TRBD2 aligns across 8 bases. The V gene's germline CDR1 is MNHGY and CDR2 SAAAGT. V dropped 0 bases and J dropped 0; count of bases not matched to a gene: 1. The CDR3 contains 15 residues.

This clone qualifies as medium-sized. V usage is TRBV4-1 and J usage is TRBJ2-4, with 11 bases matching TRBD2. The junction had 4 bases not matched to a gene; V was cut back by 5 bases and J by 1 base. The length of the CDR3 is 16 residues. Germline CDR1 reads MGHRA; CDR2 reads YSYEKL. CDR3 DNA: TGCGCCAGCAGCAATAGCGGGGGGGCGGCCAAAAACATTCAGTACTTC. Translation gives CASSNSGGAAKNIQYF.

The V gene is TRBV28, the J gene TRBJ1-5; unclear D gene. Trimming left V 6 bases short and J 0 bases short, with 15 bases between. The CDR3 runs to 16 residues. Per the germline V gene, CDR1 is MDHEN and CDR2 is SYDVKM. CDR3 loop: CASSHFERLSNQPQHF. CDR3 DNA: TGTGCCAGCAGCCACTTTGAGAGACTTAGCAATCAGCCCCAGCATTTT.

The chain joins TRBV5-1 to TRBJ2-3; D is perhaps TRBD2 (6 bases). The CDR3 extends over 16 amino acids. V was shortened by 0 bases and J by 3 bases, with 14 bases between the two germline ends. Germline V gene data show CDR1 as SGHRS and CDR2 as YFSETQ. CDR3 DNA sequence: TGCGCCAGCAGCTTGGGGGCGATGGCGGGAACAGATACGCAGTATTTT. This sequence encodes CASSLGAMAGTDTQYF.

The chain joins TRBV28 to TRBJ2-7; possibly TRBD1 for D (6 bases). Germline V CDR1 and CDR2: MDHEN, SYDVKM. The CDR3 covers 14 residues. V lost 6 bases, J lost 0 bases, and 12 bases lay in between. CDR3 nucleotide sequence: TGTGCCAGCAGGACCAGGGGAATCTCCTACGAGCAGTACTTC. The encoded protein is CASRTRGISYEQYF. Looking up the rest from reference TRBV28 and TRBJ2-7 gives the full variable domain: DVKVTQSSRYLVKRTGEKVFLECVQDMDHENMFWYRQDPGLGLRLIYFSYDVKMKEKGDIPEGYSVSREKKERFSLILESASTNQTSMYLCASRTRGISYEQYFGPGTRLTVT.

This clone was picked up a small number of times. The rearrangement uses TRBV6-8 and TRBJ1-5; D unclear. The CDR3 sequence is 15 residues long. V lost 5 bases to trimming and J lost 3 bases, with 14 bases between them. CDR1 is MNHGY and CDR2 is SAAAGT in the germline V gene. For the CDR3, the DNA is TGTGCCAGCAGTCCCCTTCCAGCCCCCAATCAGCCCCAGCATTTT. Protein product: CASSPLPAPNQPQHF.

This clone was seen at least ten times. This chain connects TRBV11-3 to TRBJ2-5; 7 bases are a match to TRBD2. V shed 4 bases and J 2 bases; nucleotides not matched to a gene: 4. The CDR3 contains 14 residues. Germline CDR1 is SGHNT and CDR2 is YENEEA. The CDR3 DNA reads as TGTGCCAGCAGCTCTACCGGGGGGCAAGAGACCCAGTACTTC. Its translation is CASSSTGGQETQYF.

This chain uses TRBV23-1 with TRBJ2-7; the D gene could be TRBD1 or TRBD2 (5 bases each). TRBV23-1 is an ORF, with its function uncertain. Trimming took 0 bases from V and 0 from J, leaving 15 bases between them. The CDR3 extends over 17 amino acids. CDR3 protein: CASSQSFRAGSSYEQYF. Here the CDR3 DNA reads TGCGCCAGCAGTCAATCGTTTCGGGCAGGGAGCTCCTACGAGCAGTACTTC.

V and J are TRBV29-1 and TRBJ1-1; 11 nucleotides line up with TRBD1. The V segment lost 3 bases and the J segment 3 bases; nucleotides outside the gene matches: 9. In germline, CDR1 is SQVTM, CDR2 ANQGSEA. The CDR3 runs to 16 residues. The CDR3 loop is CSVDGGQGALYTEAFF. CDR3 DNA: TGCAGCGTTGATGGAGGACAGGGGGCCTTGTACACTGAAGCTTTCTTT.

The CDR3 loop reads CSVQLLTNTGELFF. The DNA of the CDR3 is TGCAGCGTTCAACTCCTGACGAACACCGGGGAGCTGTTTTTT. The gene calls are TRBV29-1 and TRBJ2-2, with D uncertain. The CDR3 contains 14 residues. Germline CDR1 is SQVTM and CDR2 is ANQGSEA. The V and J ends lost 5 bases and 0 bases respectively, with 10 bases between them.

The chain couples TRBV14 to TRBJ1-1; 7 bases align to TRBD1. Germline CDR1 SGHDN, CDR2 FVKESK. Trimming cost V 8 bases and J 3 bases; bases outside gene matches: 9. This CDR3 is 14 amino acids long. CDR3 region: CASSPGGWYTEAFF. CDR3 nucleotide sequence: TGTGCCAGCTCTCCAGGGGGATGGTACACTGAAGCTTTCTTT.

This clone is large (0.1 to 1%) in the sample. This rearrangement joins TRBV6-8 to TRBJ1-4; D is unclear. Germline CDR1 is MNHGY and CDR2 is SAAAGT. Trimming left V 6 bases short and J 6 bases short, with 11 bases between. The CDR3 sequence is 13 residues long. This CDR3 reads CASRSSLHEKLFF. In DNA form, the CDR3 reads TGTGCCAGCAGGTCCAGCTTACATGAAAAACTGTTTTTT.

By share, this clone counts as medium-sized. The rearrangement links TRBV11-3 to TRBJ2-5, with 10 bases that match TRBD1. Germline V gene data show CDR1 as SGHNT and CDR2 as YENEEA. J was trimmed by 4 bases and V by 5 bases; bases with no gene match: 10. The length of the CDR3 is 16 residues. The CDR3 region has the DNA TGTGCCAGCAGCCAGCCGACAGGGGGCGTTTTAGAGACCCAGTACTTC. Encoded protein: CASSQPTGGVLETQYF.

By share, this clone counts as medium-sized. The chain links TRBV11-3 to TRBJ2-1; D uncertain. Germline V CDR1 and CDR2: SGHNT, YENEEA. CDR3 size: 14 residues. The V end was cut by 3 bases, the J end by 3 bases, with 9 bases between. The CDR3 DNA reads TGTGCCAGCAGCTTGCCTCAGCACTACAATGAGCAGTTCTTC. Protein sequence: CASSLPQHYNEQFF.

This clone is labeled medium-sized (0.01 to 0.1%). This chain connects TRBV6-8 to TRBJ1-4, with a weak D call TRBD1 (6 bases). The CDR3 is made up of 15 amino acids. The germline V gene encodes CDR1 MNHGY and CDR2 SAAAGT. The germline V and J ends were trimmed by 2 bases and 5 bases, with 12 bases remaining between them. CDR3 in amino acids: CASSYQTGLNEKLFF. The CDR3 DNA reads TGTGCCAGCAGTTACCAAACAGGGCTAAATGAAAAACTGTTTTTT.

The chain links TRBV4-1 to TRBJ1-2, with D possibly being TRBD1 (6 bases). V gave up 3 bases and J gave up 5 bases, with 19 bases separating them. The germline V gene has CDR1 MGHRA and CDR2 YSYEKL. The length of the CDR3 is 16 residues. This CDR3 reads CASSQGGAFTPYGYTF. The CDR3 DNA is TGCGCCAGCAGCCAGGGGGGGGCCTTCACCCCATATGGCTACACCTTC.

This clone was recorded a few times. The chain recombines TRBV6-8 with TRBJ1-4, with 10 bases identical to TRBD1. Germline V gives CDR1 MNHGY, CDR2 SAAAGT. The CDR3 is 17 amino acids. The ends lost 0 bases at V and 8 bases at J; junction bases unmatched: 9. CDR3 sequence: CASSYSGAGTGDEKLFF. The CDR3 coding sequence is TGTGCCAGCAGTTACTCCGGGGCCGGGACAGGGGACGAAAAACTGTTTTTT.

This clone was observed a handful of times. CDR3 residues: CASSLVANYNEQFF. The DNA of the CDR3 is TGTGCCAGTAGTTTGGTAGCGAACTACAATGAGCAGTTCTTC. This chain links TRBV19 with TRBJ2-1; weak D call: TRBD2 (5 bases). The CDR3 consists of 14 residues. Trimming cost V 5 bases and J 3 bases, with 11 bases left between them. CDR1 and CDR2 (germline): LNHDA, SQIVND (reference sequence).

This clone was detected a few times. This chain connects TRBV9 to TRBJ2-3; 7 bases are shared with TRBD2. The CDR3 consists of 16 residues. The trim removed 0 bases at V and 3 bases at J, leaving 7 bases unmatched. Germline CDR1 is SGDLS and CDR2 is YYNGEE. As DNA, the CDR3 is TGTGCCAGCAGCGTAGAGGGTAGCGGGCCTACAGATACGCAGTATTTT. It is translated as CASSVEGSGPTDTQYF.